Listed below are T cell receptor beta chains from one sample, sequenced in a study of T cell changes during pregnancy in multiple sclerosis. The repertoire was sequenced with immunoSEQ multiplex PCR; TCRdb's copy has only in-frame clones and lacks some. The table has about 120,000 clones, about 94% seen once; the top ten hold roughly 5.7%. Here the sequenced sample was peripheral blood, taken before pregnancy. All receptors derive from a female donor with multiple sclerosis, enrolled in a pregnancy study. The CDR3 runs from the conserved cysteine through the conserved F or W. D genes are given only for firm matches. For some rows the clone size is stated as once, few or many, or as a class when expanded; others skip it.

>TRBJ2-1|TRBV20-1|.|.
TGCAGTGCCCTAACCCACAATGAGCAGTTCTTC
CSALTHNEQFF
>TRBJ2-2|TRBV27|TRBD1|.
TGTGCCAGCAGTTCCGACAGGGGGCAACGTGTCACCGGGGAGCTGTTTTTT
CASSSDRGQRVTGELFF
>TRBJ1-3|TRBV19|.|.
TGTGCCAGTTCCCCGGTCCCTGGAAACACCATATATTTT
CASSPVPGNTIYF
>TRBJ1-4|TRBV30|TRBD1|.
TGTGCCTGGAGGCGATCAGGGGGAGAAGTTGAAAAACTGTTTTTT
CAWRRSGGEVEKLFF
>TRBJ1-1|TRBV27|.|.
TGTGCCAGCAGTTTAGGCCCAGTGCCAGCGGGCACTGAAGCTTTCTTT
CASSLGPVPAGTEAFF
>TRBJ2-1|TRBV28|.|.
TGTGCCAGCACCCCTCCATCTAGTCGGAATGAGCAGTTCTTC
CASTPPSSRNEQFF
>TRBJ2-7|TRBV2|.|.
TGTGCCAGCAGCGGTGGCTCCAGGGTGTTTTTCGAGCAGTACTTC
CASSGGSRVFFEQYF
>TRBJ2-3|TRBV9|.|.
TGTGCCAGCACCATAGGGGGGACTACGGTAGATACGCAGTATTTT
CASTIGGTTVDTQYF
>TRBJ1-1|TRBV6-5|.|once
TGTGCCAGCAGGCGACGGGGTTTGAACACTGAAGCTTTCTTT
CASRRRGLNTEAFF
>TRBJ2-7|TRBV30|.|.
TGTGCCTTACGACGGAGCTACGAGCAGTACTTC
CALRRSYEQYF
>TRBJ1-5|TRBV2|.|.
TGTGCCAGCAGTGAAGGCAGGGGCGGCAATCAGCCCCAGCATTTT
CASSEGRGGNQPQHF
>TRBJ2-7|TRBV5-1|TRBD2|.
TGCGCCAGCAGCTTGGCGAGCGGGGGGGCATGGGAGCAGTACTTC
CASSLASGGAWEQYF
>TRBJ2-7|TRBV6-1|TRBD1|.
TGTGCCAGCAGTGGGAGACAGGGCGCCTACGAGCAGTACTTC
CASSGRQGAYEQYF
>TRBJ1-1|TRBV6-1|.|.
TGTGCCAGCAGTGAAAGTAGCCACACTGAAGCTTTCTTT
CASSESSHTEAFF
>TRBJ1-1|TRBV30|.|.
TGTGCCTGGAGTGTGACAAGGGGGACTGAAGCTTTCTTT
CAWSVTRGTEAFF
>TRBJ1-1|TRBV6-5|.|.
TGTGCCAGCAGTTACGGGAGGAGGGCTGAAGCTTTCTTT
CASSYGRRAEAFF
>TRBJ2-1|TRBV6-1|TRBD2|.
TGTGCCAGCAGTGAAGCGCTAGCGGGATGGGAGCAGTTCTTC
CASSEALAGWEQFF
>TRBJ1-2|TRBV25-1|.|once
TGTGCCAGCAGTGGCGTTGCGGGCGATAACTATGGCTACACCTTC
CASSGVAGDNYGYTF
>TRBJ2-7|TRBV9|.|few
TGTGCCAGCAGTCCTCGGACAGACTCCTACGAGCAGTACTTC
CASSPRTDSYEQYF
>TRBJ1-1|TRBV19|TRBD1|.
TGTGCCAGTAGGGGAACAGGGGGCGCTTCCACTGAAGCTTTCTTT
CASRGTGGASTEAFF
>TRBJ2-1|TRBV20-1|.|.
TGCAGTCCGGTTTACAATGAGCAGTTCTTC
CSPVYNEQFF
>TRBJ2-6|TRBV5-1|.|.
TGCGCCAGCAGCATTCAGGGGCCTGGGGCCAACGTCCTGACTTTC
CASSIQGPGANVLTF
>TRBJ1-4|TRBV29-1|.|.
TGCAGCGTGATGGGGAAGGGAGGTGAAAAACTGTTTTTT
CSVMGKGGEKLFF